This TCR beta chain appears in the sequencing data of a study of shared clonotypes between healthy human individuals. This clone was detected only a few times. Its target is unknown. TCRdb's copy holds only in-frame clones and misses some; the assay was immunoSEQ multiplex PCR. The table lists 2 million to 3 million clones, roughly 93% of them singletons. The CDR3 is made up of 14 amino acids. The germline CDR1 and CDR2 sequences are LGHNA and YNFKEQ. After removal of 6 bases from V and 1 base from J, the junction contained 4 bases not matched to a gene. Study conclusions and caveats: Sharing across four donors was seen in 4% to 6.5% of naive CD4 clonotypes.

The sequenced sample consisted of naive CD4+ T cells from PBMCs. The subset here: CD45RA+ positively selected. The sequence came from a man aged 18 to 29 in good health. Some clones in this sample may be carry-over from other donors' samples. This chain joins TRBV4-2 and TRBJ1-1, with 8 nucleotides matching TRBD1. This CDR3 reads CASRRTGQNTEAFF. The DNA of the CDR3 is TGTGCCAGCAGGAGGACAGGGCAGAACACTGAAGCTTTCTTT.